This T cell receptor (beta chain) derives from a study of shared clonotypes between healthy human individuals. Germline V gene lookup returns CDR1 SQVTM and CDR2 ANQGSEA. The CDR3 is made up of 13 amino acids. V lost 2 bases to trimming and J lost 2 bases, with 10 bases between them. Naive CD8 cells, CD45RO-negative and positively selected for CCR7, excluded terminally differentiated effector memory CD45RA+ cells. Profiled with immunoSEQ multiplex PCR; TCRdb holds only in-frame clones, not every one. The sample records more than 600,000 clones, 90% to 95% being singletons. Sequenced material: naive CD8+ T cells sorted from blood. The clonotype originates from a man aged 30 to 45 in good health. The chain recombines TRBV29-1 with TRBJ2-7, with a possible D match to TRBD1 (6 bases). This chain's CDR3 is CSVEMDRPYEQYF. CDR3 DNA sequence: TGCAGCGTTGAAATGGACAGACCCTACGAGCAGTACTTC.